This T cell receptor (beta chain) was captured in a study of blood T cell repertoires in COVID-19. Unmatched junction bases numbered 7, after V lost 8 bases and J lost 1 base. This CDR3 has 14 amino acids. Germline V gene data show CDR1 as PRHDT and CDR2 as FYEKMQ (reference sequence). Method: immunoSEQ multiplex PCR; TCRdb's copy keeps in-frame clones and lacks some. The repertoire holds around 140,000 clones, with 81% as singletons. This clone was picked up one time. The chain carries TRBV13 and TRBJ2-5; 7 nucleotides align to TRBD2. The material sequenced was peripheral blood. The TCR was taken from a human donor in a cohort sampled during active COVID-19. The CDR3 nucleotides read TGTGCCAGCCGGGTCAGCGGGGCCCAAGAGACCCAGTACTTC. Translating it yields CASRVSGAQETQYF.